The subject of this entry is one TCR beta chain. The antigen remains unidentified. TCRdb re-analysed the reads in MiXCR, keeping a single row per CDR3 protein. Of around 200,000 distinct CDR3 sequences detected, around two fifths appear once; the ten largest clones hold 55% to 70%. The data derive from a study of T cell repertoires in cytomegalovirus infection. Trimming cost V 7 bases and J 0 bases, with 14 bases left between them. This CDR3 is 15 amino acids long. The germline CDR1 and CDR2 sequences are LGHNT and FRNRAP. The clonotype comes from a human donor in good health (CMV status not recorded). Some clones in this sample may be carry-over from other donors' samples. Sample: CD8+ T cells from cultured PBMCs, taken from culture after CMV antigen stimulation. This sequence joins TRBV12-5 and TRBJ2-3; no firm D call. The CDR3 nucleotides are TGTGCTAGTGCCCAGATGACTTCTAGCACAGATACGCAGTATTTT. It translates to CASAQMTSSTDTQYF.